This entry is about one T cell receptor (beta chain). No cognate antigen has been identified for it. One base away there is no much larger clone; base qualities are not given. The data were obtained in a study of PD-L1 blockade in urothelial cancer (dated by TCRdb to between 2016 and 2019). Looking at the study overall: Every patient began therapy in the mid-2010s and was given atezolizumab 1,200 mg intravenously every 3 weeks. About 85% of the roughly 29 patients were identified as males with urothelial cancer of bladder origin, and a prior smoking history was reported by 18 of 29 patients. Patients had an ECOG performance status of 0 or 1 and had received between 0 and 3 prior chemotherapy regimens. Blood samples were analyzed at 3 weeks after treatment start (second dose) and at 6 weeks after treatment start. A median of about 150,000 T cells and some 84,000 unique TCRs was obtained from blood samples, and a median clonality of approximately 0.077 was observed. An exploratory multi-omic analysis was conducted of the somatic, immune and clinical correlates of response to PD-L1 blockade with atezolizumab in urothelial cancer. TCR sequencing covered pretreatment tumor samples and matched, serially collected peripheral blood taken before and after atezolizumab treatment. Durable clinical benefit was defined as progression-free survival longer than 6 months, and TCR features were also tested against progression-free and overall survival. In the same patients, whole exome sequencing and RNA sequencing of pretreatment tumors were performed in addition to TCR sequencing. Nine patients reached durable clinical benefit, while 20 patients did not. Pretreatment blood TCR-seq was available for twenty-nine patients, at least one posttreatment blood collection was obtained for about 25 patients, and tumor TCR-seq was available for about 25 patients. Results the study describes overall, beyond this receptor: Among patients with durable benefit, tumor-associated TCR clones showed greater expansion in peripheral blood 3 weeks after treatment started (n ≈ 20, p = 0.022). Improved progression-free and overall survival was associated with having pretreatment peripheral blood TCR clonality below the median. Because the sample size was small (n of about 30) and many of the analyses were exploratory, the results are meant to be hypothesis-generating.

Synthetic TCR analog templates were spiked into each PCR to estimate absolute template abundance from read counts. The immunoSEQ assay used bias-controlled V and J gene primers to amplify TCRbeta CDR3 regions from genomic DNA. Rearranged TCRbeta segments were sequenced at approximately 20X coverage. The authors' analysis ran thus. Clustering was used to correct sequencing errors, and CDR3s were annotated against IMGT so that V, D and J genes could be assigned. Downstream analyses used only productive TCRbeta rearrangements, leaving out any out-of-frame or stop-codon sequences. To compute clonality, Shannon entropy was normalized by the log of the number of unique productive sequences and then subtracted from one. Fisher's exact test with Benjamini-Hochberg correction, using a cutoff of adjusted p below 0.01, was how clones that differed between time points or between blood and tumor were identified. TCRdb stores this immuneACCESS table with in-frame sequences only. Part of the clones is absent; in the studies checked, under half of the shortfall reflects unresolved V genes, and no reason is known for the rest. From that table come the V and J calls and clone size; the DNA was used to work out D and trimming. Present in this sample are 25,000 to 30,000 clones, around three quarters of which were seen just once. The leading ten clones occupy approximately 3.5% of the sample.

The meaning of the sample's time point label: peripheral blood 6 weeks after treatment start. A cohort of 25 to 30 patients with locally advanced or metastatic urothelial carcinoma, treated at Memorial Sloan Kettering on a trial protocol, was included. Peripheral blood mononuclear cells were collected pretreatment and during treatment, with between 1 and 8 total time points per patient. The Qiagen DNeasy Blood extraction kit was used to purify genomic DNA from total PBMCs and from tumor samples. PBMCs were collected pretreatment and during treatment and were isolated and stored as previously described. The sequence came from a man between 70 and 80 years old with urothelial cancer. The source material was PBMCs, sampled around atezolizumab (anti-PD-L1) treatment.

The bases read TGTGCCAGCAGCTTAGTTGTGGTGGGCAGTCCTACAACTAATGAAAAACTGTTTTTT. Its translation is CASSLVVVGSPTTNEKLFF. The receptor chain draws on TRBV7-6 and TRBJ1-4, with an unclear D gene assignment. The junction shows trimming of 1 base on V and 0 bases on J, plus 18 bases between the germline ends. CDR1 and CDR2, per the germline V gene, are SGHVS and FNYEAQ. Including cysteine and phenylalanine, the CDR3 has 19 amino acids. Kept here is only the CDR3 DNA, which spans 57 bases and is read in frame from base 1. Here the CDR3 is joined to the reference TRBV7-6 and TRBJ1-4 genes, and the full variable domain is: GAGVSQSPRYKVTKRGQDVALRCDPISGHVSLYWYRQALGQGPEFLTYFNYEAQQDKSGLPNDRFSAERPEGSISTLTIQRTEQRDSAMYRCASSLVVVGSPTTNEKLFFGSGTQLSVL.